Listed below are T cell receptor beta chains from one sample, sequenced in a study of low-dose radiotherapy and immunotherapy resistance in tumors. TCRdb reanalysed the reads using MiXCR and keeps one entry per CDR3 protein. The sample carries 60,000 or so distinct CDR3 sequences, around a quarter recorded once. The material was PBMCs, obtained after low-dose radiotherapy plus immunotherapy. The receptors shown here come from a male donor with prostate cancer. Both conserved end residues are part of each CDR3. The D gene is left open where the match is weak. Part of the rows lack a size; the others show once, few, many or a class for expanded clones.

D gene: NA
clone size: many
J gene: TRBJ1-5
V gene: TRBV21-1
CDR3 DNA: TGTGCCAGCAGCATCGATCAGCCCCAGCATTTT
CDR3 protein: CASSIDQPQHF

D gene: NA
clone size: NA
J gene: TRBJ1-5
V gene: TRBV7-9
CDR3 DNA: TGTGCCAGCAGCTTATCTGGTGGCAATCAGCCCCAGCATTTT
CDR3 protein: CASSLSGGNQPQHF

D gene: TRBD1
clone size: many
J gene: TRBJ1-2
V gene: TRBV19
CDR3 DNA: TGTGCCAGTAGTCGAGGACAGGGGAGTTATGGCTACACCTTC
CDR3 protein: CASSRGQGSYGYTF

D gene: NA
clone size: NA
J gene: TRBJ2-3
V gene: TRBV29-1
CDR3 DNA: TGCAGCGTTGTCAGGCAGGGCGGCACAGATACGCAGTATTTT
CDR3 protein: CSVVRQGGTDTQYF

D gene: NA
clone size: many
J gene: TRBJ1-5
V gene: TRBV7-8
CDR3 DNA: TGTGCCAGCAGCTTGGGCCCCAATCGGGATCAGCCCCAGCATTTT
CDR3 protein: CASSLGPNRDQPQHF

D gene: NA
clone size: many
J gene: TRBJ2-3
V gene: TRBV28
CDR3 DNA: TGTGCCAGCAGTTTCAGCCAGGACACAGATACGCAGTATTTT
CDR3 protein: CASSFSQDTDTQYF

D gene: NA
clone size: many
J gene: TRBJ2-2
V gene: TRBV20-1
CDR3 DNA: TGCAGTGCTAGCTGGACGGCCACCGGGGAGCTGTTTTTT
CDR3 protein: CSASWTATGELFF

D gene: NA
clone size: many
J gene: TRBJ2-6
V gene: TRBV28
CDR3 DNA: TGTGCCAGCAGCGGACAGAGCTTGTCTGGGGCCAACGTCCTGACTTTC
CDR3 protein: CASSGQSLSGANVLTF

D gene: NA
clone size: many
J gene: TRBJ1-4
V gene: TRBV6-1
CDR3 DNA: TGTGCCAGCAGTGAAGCTTGGAATGAAAAACTGTTTTTT
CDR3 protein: CASSEAWNEKLFF

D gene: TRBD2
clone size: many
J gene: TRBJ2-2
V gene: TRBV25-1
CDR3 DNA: TGTGCCAGCAGTGAAATAGCGGGGTCGAACACCGGGGAGCTGTTTTTT
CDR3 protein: CASSEIAGSNTGELFF

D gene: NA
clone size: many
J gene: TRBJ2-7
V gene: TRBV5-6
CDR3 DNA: TGTGCCAGCAGCCCACAGGGATCCTACGAGCAGTACTTC
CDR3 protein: CASSPQGSYEQYF

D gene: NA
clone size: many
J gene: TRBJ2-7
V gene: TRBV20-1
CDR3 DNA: TGCAGTGCTAGAGGGGGAGGGGGGGGATCCTACGAGCAGTACTTC
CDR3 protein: CSARGGGGGSYEQYF

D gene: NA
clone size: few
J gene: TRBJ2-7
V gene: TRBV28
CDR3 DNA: TGTGCCAGCAGTATCCGCTCCCTCGAGCAGTACTTC
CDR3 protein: CASSIRSLEQYF

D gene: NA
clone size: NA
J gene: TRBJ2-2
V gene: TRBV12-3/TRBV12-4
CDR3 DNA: TGTGCCAGCAGTTTTGGGGGGGCAGACACCGGGGAGCTGTTTTTT
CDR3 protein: CASSFGGADTGELFF

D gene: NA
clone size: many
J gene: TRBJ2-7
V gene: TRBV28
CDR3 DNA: TGTGCCAGCGGAATCTGGAGGGGGCCGAGGAGTGAGCAGTACTTC
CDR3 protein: CASGIWRGPRSEQYF

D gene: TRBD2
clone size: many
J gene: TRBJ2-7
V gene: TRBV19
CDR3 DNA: TGTGCCAGTAGTATCGGTAGCGGGATTATCCACGAGCAGTACTTC
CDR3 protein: CASSIGSGIIHEQYF

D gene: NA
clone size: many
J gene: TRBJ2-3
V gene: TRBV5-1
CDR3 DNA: TGCGCCAGCAGCTTGGTCTCCGCTAACACAGATACGCAGTATTTT
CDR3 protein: CASSLVSANTDTQYF

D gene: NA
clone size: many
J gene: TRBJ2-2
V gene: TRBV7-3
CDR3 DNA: TGTGCCAGCAGCCCGCAATCTTACTACACCGGGGAGCTGTTTTTT
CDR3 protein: CASSPQSYYTGELFF

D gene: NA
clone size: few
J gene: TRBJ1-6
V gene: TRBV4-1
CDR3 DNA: TGCGCCAGCAGCCAAGGCCTTACAGGACTATCTTCACCCCTCCACTTT
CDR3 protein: CASSQGLTGLSSPLHF

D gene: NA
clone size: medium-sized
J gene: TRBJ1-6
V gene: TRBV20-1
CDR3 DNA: TGCAGTGCTACAGACACGGGGAATTCACCCCTCCACTTT
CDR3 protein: CSATDTGNSPLHF

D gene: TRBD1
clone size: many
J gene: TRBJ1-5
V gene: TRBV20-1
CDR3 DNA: TGCAGTACTCCAGGGGGCCCTTATCATCAGCCCCAGCATTTT
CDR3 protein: CSTPGGPYHQPQHF

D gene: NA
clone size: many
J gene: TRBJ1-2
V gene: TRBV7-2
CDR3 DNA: TGTGCCAGCAGCTTAGCCTCCGGGGGTGGGAGCTATGGCTACACCTTC
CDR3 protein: CASSLASGGGSYGYTF

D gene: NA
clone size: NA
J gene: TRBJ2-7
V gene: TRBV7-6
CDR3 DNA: TGTGCCAGCAGCTCCTCCTCAGGTCAGGGCGAGCAGTACTTC
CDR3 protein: CASSSSSGQGEQYF

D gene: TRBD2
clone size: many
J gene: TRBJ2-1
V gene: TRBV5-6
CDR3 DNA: TGTGCCAGCAGCCCCGGGACTAGGAACCACAATGAGCAGTTCTTC
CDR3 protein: CASSPGTRNHNEQFF

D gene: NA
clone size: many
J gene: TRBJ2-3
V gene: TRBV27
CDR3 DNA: TGTGCCAGCAGTGTCACAGATACGCAGTATTTT
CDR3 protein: CASSVTDTQYF

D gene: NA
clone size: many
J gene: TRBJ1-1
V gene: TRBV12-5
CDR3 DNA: TGTGCTAGTGCGGGGGGGGGGATGGAGATGAGAACTGAAGCTTTCTTT
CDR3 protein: CASAGGGMEMRTEAFF

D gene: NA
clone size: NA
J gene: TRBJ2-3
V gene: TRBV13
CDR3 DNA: TGTGCCAGCAGTGAGGAAACGAGCAGCACAGATACGCAGTATTTT
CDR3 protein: CASSEETSSTDTQYF

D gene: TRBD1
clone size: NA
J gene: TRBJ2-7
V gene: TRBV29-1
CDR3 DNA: TGCAGCGTACCGGGACAGGGGGCGCTTGAGCAGTACTTC
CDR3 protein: CSVPGQGALEQYF